What follows are 28 T cell receptor beta chains derived from one specimen sequenced in a study of blood T cell repertoires in COVID-19. Using immunoSEQ multiplex PCR, the repertoire was profiled, and TCRdb retains in-frame clones only, with some absent. The sample yields 250,000 to 300,000 clones, about 91% seen once. Sequenced material: peripheral blood. The origin of the receptors is a woman in her 30s who had recovered from COVID-19.

This clone has more than one count but fewer than ten. The chain is built from TRBV19 and TRBJ1-3; possibly TRBD1 for D (6 bases). In germline, CDR1 is LNHDA, CDR2 SQIVND (reference sequence). The CDR3 contains 13 residues. Trimming stripped 10 bases from V and 0 bases from J, with 10 bases between. The CDR3 sequence: CATKGVSGNTIYF. The CDR3 DNA sequence: TGTGCCACCAAGGGGGTCTCTGGAAACACCATATATTTT.

The chain combines TRBV4-1 with TRBJ1-1; 9 bases are shared with TRBD1. The CDR3 is 20 residues long. The V segment lost 1 base and the J segment 1 base; nucleotides outside the gene matches: 16. Per the germline V gene, CDR1 is MGHRA and CDR2 is YSYEKL. The CDR3 loop is CASSQVDPVAPGQGNTEAFF. CDR3 sequence (DNA): TGCGCCAGCAGCCAAGTCGATCCAGTCGCACCGGGACAGGGGAACACTGAAGCTTTCTTT.

The V gene is TRBV2, the J gene TRBJ1-4; maybe TRBD1 (5 bases). The V gene lost 3 bases and the J gene lost 7 bases, with 9 bases spanning the gap. Germline V gives CDR1 SNHLY, CDR2 FYNNEI. The CDR3 is 13 residues long. CDR3 loop: CASSDDSPEKLFF. The CDR3 DNA is TGTGCCAGCAGTGACGACAGCCCTGAAAAACTGTTTTTT.

The V and J genes are TRBV28 and TRBJ2-7; tentative D call: TRBD1 (5 bases). Deletions cut 10 bases from V and 0 bases from J, with 16 bases between. Per germline, CDR1 MDHEN and CDR2 SYDVKM. The CDR3 has 14 residues. CDR3 DNA: TGTGCCACCATGCAAGGGGCTCCCTCCTACGAGCAGTACTTC. Residues: CATMQGAPSYEQYF.

This chain joins TRBV5-1 and TRBJ1-2, with TRBD1 matching over 7 bases. The CDR3 is 14 amino acids. The junction had 9 bases not matched to a gene; V was cut back by 6 bases and J by 4 bases. Germline V CDR1 and CDR2: SGHRS, YFSETQ. CDR3 in amino acids: CASTRQGGSYGYTF. The CDR3 coding sequence is TGCGCCAGCACCCGACAGGGCGGCAGCTATGGCTACACCTTC.

The V call is TRBV28, the J call TRBJ2-7, with TRBD2 as a possible D gene (5 bases). The CDR3 spans 12 residues. Trimming took off 6 bases at V and 7 bases at J, with 13 bases between the two ends. Germline V CDR1 and CDR2: MDHEN, SYDVKM. CDR3 sequence: CASRTLAEEQYF. As DNA, the CDR3 is TGTGCCAGCAGGACCCTAGCAGAGGAGCAGTACTTC. Full variable domain (rest looked up from reference TRBV28 and TRBJ2-7): DVKVTQSSRYLVKRTGEKVFLECVQDMDHENMFWYRQDPGLGLRLIYFSYDVKMKEKGDIPEGYSVSREKKERFSLILESASTNQTSMYLCASRTLAEEQYFGPGTRLTVT.

This chain joins TRBV11-2 and TRBJ2-3, with 7 nucleotides matching TRBD2. Germline V lookup: CDR1 SGHAT, CDR2 FQNNGV. CDR3 length: 18 residues. The junction had 14 bases not matched to a gene; V was cut back by 2 bases and J by 3 bases. The CDR3 region is CASSLTSFGGGVTDTQYF. CDR3 bases: TGTGCCAGCAGCTTAACCTCGTTTGGCGGGGGAGTAACAGATACGCAGTATTTT. The full variable domain, completed using reference TRBV11-2 and TRBJ2-3, is EAGVAQSPRYKIIEKRQSVAFWCNPISGHATLYWYQQILGQGPKLLIQFQNNGVVDDSQLPKDRFSAERLKGVDSTLKIQPAKLEDSAVYLCASSLTSFGGGVTDTQYFGPGTRLTVL.

The chain uses TRBV7-2 and TRBJ2-5, with D possibly being TRBD2 (5 bases). Between the trimmed V and J ends, which lost 0 bases and 2 bases, there was a span of 19 bases. The CDR3 sequence is 18 residues long. Per germline, CDR1 SGHTA and CDR2 FQGNSA. CDR3 bases: TGTGCCAGCAGCTTAGCGCCCCCCAGCGGAGCGTCTCAAGAGACCCAGTACTTC. Encoded protein: CASSLAPPSGASQETQYF.

The chain is built from TRBV2 and TRBJ1-1; no reliable D call. The germline gives CDR1 SNHLY, CDR2 FYNNEI. Trimming took off 7 bases at V and 2 bases at J, with 5 bases between the two ends. The CDR3 covers 11 residues. The CDR3 sequence is CASNFNTEAFF. The CDR3 DNA reads as TGTGCCAGCAACTTTAACACTGAAGCTTTCTTT. Full variable domain (rest looked up from reference TRBV2 and TRBJ1-1): EPEVTQTPSHQVTQMGQEVILRCVPISNHLYFYWYRQILGQKVEFLVSFYNNEISEKSEIFDDQFSVERPDGSNFTLKIRSTKLEDSAMYFCASNFNTEAFFGQGTRLTVV.

J is TRBJ1-1 and V is TRBV4-3, with D possibly being TRBD1 (6 bases). Germline CDR1 is LGHNA and CDR2 is YSLEER. Trimming pared 1 base from V and 4 bases from J, leaving 16 bases between. This CDR3 region has 16 residues. Here the CDR3 DNA reads TGCGCCAGCAGCCAAGGAGATGCGGACAGTGGCACTGAAGCTTTCTTT. Translated, it gives CASSQGDADSGTEAFF.

The chain uses TRBV2 and TRBJ1-6; D unclear. The CDR3 covers 14 residues. Looked up from germline, CDR1 is SNHLY and CDR2 is FYNNEI. Trimming left V 7 bases short and J 2 bases short, with 9 bases between. The CDR3 DNA reads as TGTGCCAGCACGTACGAGACCTATAATTCACCCCTCCACTTT. This translates into CASTYETYNSPLHF.

This chain connects TRBV4-2 to TRBJ2-5, with 7 nucleotides matching TRBD1. The CDR3 totals 17 residues. The germline V gene encodes CDR1 LGHNA and CDR2 YNFKEQ. V dropped 0 bases and J dropped 3; count of bases not matched to a gene: 10. This CDR3 is CASSQDEGALEKETQYF. The CDR3 DNA is TGTGCCAGCAGCCAAGACGAGGGGGCTTTGGAAAAAGAGACCCAGTACTTC.

This sequence joins TRBV4-3 and TRBJ1-5; TRBD1 might be the D (6 bases). The CDR3 runs to 17 residues. V was clipped by 2 bases and J by 0 bases, with 14 bases between them. Germline assignment: CDR1 LGHNA and CDR2 YSLEER. The CDR3 reads CASSQSRTEYSNQPQHF. CDR3 DNA: TGCGCCAGCAGCCAATCGAGGACAGAATATAGCAATCAGCCCCAGCATTTT.

CDR3 in amino acids: CASSLGRRQGNYASTDTQYF. CDR3 DNA sequence: TGTGCCAGTAGTCTTGGCCGCAGACAGGGGAATTATGCTAGCACAGATACGCAGTATTTT. The rearrangement links TRBV19 to TRBJ2-3; 8 bases map to TRBD1. Per germline, CDR1 LNHDA and CDR2 SQIVND (reference sequence). The CDR3 is made up of 20 amino acids. V shed 5 bases and J 0 bases; nucleotides not matched to a gene: 19.

This clone was found a few times. This chain uses TRBV2 with TRBJ1-6; D is possibly TRBD1 (5 bases). CDR1 and CDR2 (germline): SNHLY, FYNNEI. V shed 0 bases and J shed 10 bases, with 13 bases lying between them. The CDR3 has 15 amino acids. CDR3 in amino acids: CASSEAAGPGSPLHF. The CDR3 DNA sequence: TGTGCCAGCAGTGAAGCCGCAGGGCCTGGATCACCCCTCCACTTT.

The chain uses TRBV15 and TRBJ2-5, with 8 bases identical to TRBD2. V shed 3 bases, J shed 1 base, and the junction held 10 bases outside the gene matches. Germline V gives CDR1 LNHNV, CDR2 YYDKDF (reference sequence). This CDR3 has 17 amino acids. For the CDR3, the DNA is TGTGCCACCAGCAGCCCCACTAGCGGCATCCCCCAAGAGACCCAGTACTTC. Translated: CATSSPTSGIPQETQYF.

This clone was observed once. The J gene is TRBJ2-7, the V gene TRBV9, with D perhaps matching TRBD1 (6 bases). V was cut by 4 bases and J by 3 bases, with 17 bases left in between. Per the germline V gene, CDR1 is SGDLS and CDR2 is YYNGEE. The length of the CDR3 is 15 residues. CDR3 sequence: CASSPNRAPLYEQYF. CDR3 bases: TGTGCCAGCAGCCCAAACAGGGCCCCCCTCTACGAGCAGTACTTC.

This clone has only a few counts. This chain links TRBV28 with TRBJ2-3; 7 bases are shared with TRBD2. After removal of 3 bases from V and 3 bases from J, the junction contained 9 bases not matched to a gene. Per germline, CDR1 MDHEN and CDR2 SYDVKM. The CDR3 covers 16 residues. The CDR3 DNA is TGTGCCAGCAGTTTTGGCTGGCGGGGGATGACAGATACGCAGTATTTT. Protein: CASSFGWRGMTDTQYF. The full variable domain, with the rest looked up from reference TRBV28 and TRBJ2-3, is DVKVTQSSRYLVKRTGEKVFLECVQDMDHENMFWYRQDPGLGLRLIYFSYDVKMKEKGDIPEGYSVSREKKERFSLILESASTNQTSMYLCASSFGWRGMTDTQYFGPGTRLTVL.

The rearrangement joins TRBV4-3 to TRBJ1-5, with a weak D call TRBD1 (5 bases). Per germline, CDR1 LGHNA and CDR2 YSLEER. The V end was cut by 0 bases, the J end by 3 bases, with 15 bases between. The CDR3 totals 17 residues. In DNA form, the CDR3 reads TGCGCCAGCAGCCAAGATTCAAGCCAGGGCATCAATCAGCCCCAGCATTTT. Protein sequence: CASSQDSSQGINQPQHF.

The DNA of the CDR3 is TGTGCCAGCAGCTCAATTGAAGCTTTCTTT. It specifies CASSSIEAFF. This chain connects TRBV7-9 to TRBJ1-1; D call uncertain. V was pared by 4 bases and J by 7 bases, with 4 bases between. The CDR3 extends over 10 amino acids. Germline V lookup: CDR1 SEHNR, CDR2 FQNEAQ (reference sequence). The complete variable domain, with remaining parts taken from reference TRBV7-9 and TRBJ1-1, reads DTGVSQNPRHKITKRGQNVTFRCDPISEHNRLYWYRQTLGQGPEFLTYFQNEAQLEKSRLLSDRFSAERPKGSFSTLEIQRTEQGDSAMYLCASSSIEAFFGQGTRLTVV.

In this sample, this clone turned up many times. The gene calls are TRBV27 and TRBJ1-1, with a weak D call TRBD1 (6 bases). CDR1 and CDR2 from the germline V gene are MNHEY and SMNVEV (reference sequence). V was pared by 6 bases and J by 1 base, with 12 bases between. This CDR3 has 14 residues. The CDR3 loop reads CASSVQGRNTEAFF. In DNA form, the CDR3 reads TGTGCCAGCAGCGTACAGGGCCGGAACACTGAAGCTTTCTTT.

CDR3 residues: CASGPWATDTQYF. CDR3 DNA: TGTGCCAGCGGCCCCTGGGCCACAGATACGCAGTATTTT. This sequence joins TRBV27 and TRBJ2-3, with D unclear. Germline V gene lookup returns CDR1 MNHEY and CDR2 SMNVEV (reference sequence). V shed 8 bases and J shed 2 bases, with 11 bases lying between them. The CDR3 sequence is 13 residues long.

This clone has a handful of counts. Other DNA sequences from this sample encode an identical CDR3 as well. CDR3 in DNA: TGTGCCAGCAGTGTCGACATGAACACTGAAGCTTTCTTT. Amino acid sequence: CASSVDMNTEAFF. The V gene is TRBV2, the J gene TRBJ1-1; D is unresolved. Looked up from germline, CDR1 is SNHLY and CDR2 is FYNNEI. There are 13 residues in the CDR3. Trimming cost V 4 bases and J 0 bases, with 6 bases left between them.

V usage is TRBV27 and J usage is TRBJ1-2; D unclear. Germline CDR1 is MNHEY and CDR2 is SMNVEV (reference sequence). The CDR3 runs to 14 residues. V dropped 2 bases and J dropped 5 bases, with 12 bases sitting between them. The DNA of the CDR3 is TGTGCCAGCAGTTTAACCTCCCGGAGTTATGGCTACACCTTC. Its translation is CASSLTSRSYGYTF.

This clone was counted only a few times. The chain employs TRBV27 and TRBJ1-6, with a tentative D call TRBD1 (6 bases). Trimming shortened V by 4 bases and J by 9 bases, and 16 bases separated the two germline ends. This CDR3 contains 15 residues. The germline CDR1 and CDR2 sequences are MNHEY and SMNVEV (reference sequence). The chain's CDR3 is CASSSNQGLVSPLHF. DNA for the CDR3: TGTGCCAGCAGTTCGAACCAGGGGTTGGTTTCACCCCTCCACTTT.

This chain uses TRBV19 with TRBJ1-1; D unresolved. The CDR3 has 12 amino acids. V lost 5 bases to trimming and J lost 3 bases, with 7 bases between them. Germline lookup yields CDR1 LNHDA and CDR2 SQIVND (reference sequence). CDR3 sequence: CASSYRDTEAFF. The CDR3 DNA follows: TGTGCCAGTAGTTACCGGGACACTGAAGCTTTCTTT.

Of note for this clone: The junction and the germline gene differ at one end; a read error may be behind it. The genes are TRBV12-3 or TRBV12-4 and TRBJ2-3; D might be TRBD1 (5 bases). CDR3 length equals 11 residues. This chain's CDR3 is CASSSRSGPNF. In DNA, the CDR3 is TGTGCCAGCAGTTCTAGGTCAGGGCCGAATTTT.

The gene calls are TRBV19 and TRBJ1-1; D gene ambiguous. V was shortened by 4 bases and J by 1 base, with 10 bases between the two germline ends. Germline V gives CDR1 LNHDA, CDR2 SQIVND (reference sequence). CDR3 length equals 14 residues. In DNA form, the CDR3 reads TGTGCCAGTAGTACCCCGACGGGGAACACTGAAGCTTTCTTT. Its translation is CASSTPTGNTEAFF.